This is a list of T cell receptor beta chains from one sample in a study of regulatory T cells in long-lasting Graves disease. One entry per CDR3 protein results from TCRdb running MiXCR on the multiplex PCR reads. The sample lists hundreds of thousands of distinct CDR3 sequences; about 16% were seen once. The same sample was also studied in work on T cells in Graves' hyperthyroidism and ophthalmopathy.

The material sequenced was peripheral blood mononuclear cells (PBMCs), taken at new diagnosis, from a patient treated with antithyroid drugs. The receptors shown here come from a woman aged 35 to 59 with Graves disease. The CDR3 runs from the conserved cysteine through the conserved F or W. D genes are given only for firm matches. Part of the rows lack a size; the others show once, few, many or a class for expanded clones.

TRBJ2-5 TRBV24-1 NA few 11 CATSDSKTQYF TGTGCCACCAGTGATTCAAAGACCCAGTACTTC
TRBJ1-3 TRBV4-2 NA NA 15 CASSQELGIGNTIYF TGTGCCAGCAGCCAGGAATTGGGAATTGGAAACACCATATATTTT
TRBJ2-7 TRBV28 NA many 15 CASSPWDLKDYEQYF TGTGCCAGCAGTCCATGGGACCTTAAGGACTACGAGCAGTACTTC
TRBJ1-2 TRBV7-9 NA few 16 CASSLWRTDYNYGYTF TGTGCCAGCAGCTTATGGAGGACAGACTATAACTATGGCTACACCTTC
TRBJ2-5 TRBV28 TRBD2 many 16 CASSFGLAGAQETQYF TGTGCCAGCAGTTTCGGACTAGCGGGGGCCCAAGAGACCCAGTACTTC
TRBJ1-1 TRBV29-1 NA many 15 CSVEQRLQVNTEAFF TGCAGCGTTGAGCAACGATTACAGGTGAACACTGAAGCTTTCTTT
TRBJ2-2 TRBV2 TRBD1 NA 15 CASREDRGLTGELFF TGTGCCAGCAGGGAGGACAGGGGACTAACCGGGGAGCTGTTTTTT
TRBJ1-1 TRBV19 NA NA 13 CASSIARTAEAFF TGTGCCAGTAGTATAGCCCGGACGGCTGAAGCTTTCTTT
TRBJ1-2 TRBV18 NA many 13 CASSQDRDYGYTF TGTGCCAGCAGCCAGGACAGAGACTATGGCTACACCTTC
TRBJ2-2 TRBV20-1 NA NA 14 CSAGGPRGTGELFF TGCAGTGCGGGGGGGCCTCGAGGCACCGGGGAGCTGTTTTTT
TRBJ1-5 TRBV28 TRBD1 many 16 CASSLPGQGVNQPQHF TGTGCCAGCAGTTTACCGGGACAGGGTGTCAATCAGCCCCAGCATTTT
TRBJ1-2 TRBV2 NA few 13 CASSLSGDGGYTF TGTGCCAGCAGTTTATCAGGGGACGGTGGCTACACCTTC
TRBJ1-2 TRBV24-1 TRBD1 many 16 CATSGGGQDSNYGYTF TGTGCCACCAGTGGTGGTGGACAGGACTCTAACTATGGCTACACCTTC
TRBJ1-2 TRBV29-1 NA many 12 CSAASANYGYTF TGCAGCGCTGCGTCAGCTAACTATGGCTACACCTTC
TRBJ2-3 TRBV4-2 NA NA 15 CASSQLDTATDTQYF TGTGCCAGCAGCCAGCTTGACACCGCCACAGATACGCAGTATTTT
TRBJ1-6 TRBV2 NA NA 14 CATRANTDNSPLHF TGTGCCACCAGGGCGAACACTGATAATTCACCCCTCCACTTT
TRBJ1-1 TRBV12-3/TRBV12-4 NA many 14 CASSFLRGEGEAFF TGTGCCAGCAGTTTCCTGAGAGGGGAGGGTGAAGCTTTCTTT
TRBJ1-1 TRBV28 NA many 13 CASTIGANTEAFF TGTGCCAGCACCATTGGGGCCAACACTGAAGCTTTCTTT
TRBJ1-1 TRBV7-9 NA few 15 CASSLGLVWGTEAFF TGTGCCAGCAGCTTAGGTTTAGTTTGGGGCACTGAAGCTTTCTTT
TRBJ2-5 TRBV19 NA few 12 CASSKGSETQYF TGTGCCAGTAGTAAGGGGTCAGAGACCCAGTACTTC
TRBJ1-4 TRBV3-1 NA many 15 CASSQADSFAQKLFF TGTGCCAGCAGCCAGGCGGACAGCTTTGCTCAAAAACTGTTTTTT
TRBJ2-3 TRBV6-7 TRBD2 few 18 CASGPTILAARPTDTQYF TGTGCCAGCGGCCCGACGATACTAGCGGCGAGGCCCACAGATACGCAGTATTTT
TRBJ1-5 TRBV5-1 TRBD1 many 14 CASSGGQGGQPQHF TGCGCCAGCAGCGGCGGACAGGGAGGACAGCCCCAGCATTTT
TRBJ1-1 TRBV3-1 NA many 15 CASSQARAGNTEAFF TGTGCCAGCAGCCAAGCCCGGGCCGGAAACACTGAAGCTTTCTTT
TRBJ2-1 TRBV19 NA NA 14 CASSPRGAYNEQFF TGTGCCAGTAGCCCAAGAGGGGCCTACAATGAGCAGTTCTTC
TRBJ2-6 TRBV11-2 NA NA 17 CASSPGWGQPGANVLTF TGTGCCAGCAGCCCGGGGTGGGGACAACCTGGGGCCAACGTCCTGACTTTC
TRBJ2-7 TRBV3-1 NA many 12 CASSQGYYEQYF TGTGCCAGCAGCCAAGGATATTACGAGCAGTACTTC
TRBJ1-2 TRBV6-9 NA NA 12 CASSYASRGYTF TGTGCCAGCAGTTACGCCTCGAGGGGCTACACCTTC